This T cell receptor (beta chain) was obtained from a study of blood T cell repertoires in COVID-19. At the level of the study: The United States, Italy and Spain provided the acute and convalescent COVID-19 samples. PBMCs, B-cell-depleted T cells, or T cells were the source of the cDNA or gDNA that made up the material.

In the authors' workflow: Amplification with reference gene primers provided the estimates of nucleated cell counts. Generated by immunoSEQ multiplex PCR, the TCRdb table keeps only in-frame clones and is missing some. V and J calls plus clone size are reproduced from that table; the DNA served to infer D and trimming. Found here are approximately 54,000 clones, approximately 80% of them singletons; the top ten hold roughly 4.8%. V gave up 1 base and J gave up 1 base; unmatched junction bases: 4. The germline V gene encodes CDR1 KGHSH and CDR2 LQKENI. The CDR3 spans 17 residues. The sample consisted of peripheral blood. The chain recombines TRBV18 with TRBJ1-4; TRBD1 matches 9 bases. The TCR sequence derives from a woman aged 55-75 years with acute or convalescent COVID-19. CDR3 sequence reads: CASSPRQGGLTNEKLFF. CDR3 in DNA: TGTGCCAGCTCACCACGACAGGGGGGACTAACTAATGAAAAACTGTTTTTT.